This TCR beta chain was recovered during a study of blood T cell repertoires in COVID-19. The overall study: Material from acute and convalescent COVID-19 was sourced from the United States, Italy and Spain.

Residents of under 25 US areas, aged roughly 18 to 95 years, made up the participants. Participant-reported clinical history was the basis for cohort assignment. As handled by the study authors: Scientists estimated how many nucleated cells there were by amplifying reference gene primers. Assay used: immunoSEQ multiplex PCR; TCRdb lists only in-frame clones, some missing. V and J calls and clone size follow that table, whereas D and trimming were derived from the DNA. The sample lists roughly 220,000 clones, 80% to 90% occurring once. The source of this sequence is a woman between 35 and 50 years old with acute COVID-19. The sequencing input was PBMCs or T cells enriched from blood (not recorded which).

CDR3 region: CASRAGGLNEAFF. CDR3 in DNA: TGTGCCAGCAGGGCCGGGGGGCTCAACGAAGCTTTCTTT. The chain recombines TRBV3-1 (or the pseudogene TRBV3-2) with TRBJ1-1; D is possibly TRBD1 (6 bases). The germline CDR1 and CDR2 sequences are LGHDT and YNNKEL (reference sequence). The CDR3 covers 13 residues. Trimming cost V 6 bases and J 8 bases, with 16 bases left between them.